A single sample is the source of the 7 T cell receptor beta chains below, sequenced in a study of blood T cell repertoires in COVID-19. TCRdb keeps only in-frame clones here, not all; method: immunoSEQ multiplex PCR. Seen here are about 300,000 clones, roughly nine tenths observed once, and the top ten hold about 1.7%. The sequencing sample was made of peripheral blood. All receptors come from a woman aged 30 to 39 with COVID-19, enrolled during active disease.

The chain uses TRBV6-7 and TRBJ2-2; D not certain. TRBV6-7 belongs to the ORF category, with a function that is uncertain. Trimming took off 11 bases at V and 6 bases at J, with 19 bases between the two ends. CDR3 length: 14 amino acids. Here the CDR3 reads CAGLSSHQAGELFF. CDR3 DNA sequence: TGTGCCGGATTATCGTCCCATCAGGCCGGGGAGCTGTTTTTT.

The V call is TRBV2, the J call TRBJ1-1; D unclear. The V gene lost 8 bases and the J gene lost 2 bases, with 12 bases spanning the gap. CDR3 length equals 13 residues. Germline loops: CDR1 SNHLY, CDR2 FYNNEI. As DNA, the CDR3 is TGTGCCAGCGCTCGAGGGCGAAACACTGAAGCTTTCTTT. It is translated as CASARGRNTEAFF.

This clone was counted a single time. This chain joins TRBV7-6 and TRBJ2-1, with D unclear. V was pared by 7 bases and J by 8 bases, with 9 bases between. Germline CDR1 reads SGHVS; CDR2 reads FNYEAQ. The CDR3 extends over 11 amino acids. CDR3 sequence (DNA): TGTGCCAGCACCTCAGGCTATGAGCAGTTCTTC. This encodes CASTSGYEQFF.

CDR3 sequence reads: CASSPWTGASNEKLFF. The CDR3 bases are TGTGCCAGCTCACCATGGACAGGGGCGTCTAATGAAAAACTGTTTTTT. V usage is TRBV18 and J usage is TRBJ1-4, with 9 nucleotides matching TRBD1. Trimming removed 2 bases from V and 3 bases from J; junction bases left unmatched: 4. The CDR3 runs to 16 residues. Germline-derived CDR1 and CDR2 are KGHSH and LQKENI.

This clone was counted a few times. The rearrangement uses TRBV29-1 and TRBJ1-2; the D gene is possibly TRBD1 (5 bases). The CDR3 is 16 amino acids. The germline gives CDR1 SQVTM, CDR2 ANQGSEA. Between the trimmed V and J ends, which lost 5 bases and 0 bases, there was a span of 19 bases. This chain's CDR3 is CSVRQWGGLANYGYTF. CDR3 sequence (DNA): TGCAGCGTTCGACAGTGGGGGGGGTTAGCTAACTATGGCTACACCTTC. Looking up the rest from reference TRBV29-1 and TRBJ1-2 gives the full variable domain: SAVISQKPSRDICQRGTSLTIQCQVDSQVTMMFWYRQQPGQSLTLIATANQGSEATYESGFVIDKFPISRPNLTFSTLTVSNMSPEDSSIYLCSVRQWGGLANYGYTFGSGTRLTVV.

V usage is TRBV7-9 and J usage is TRBJ1-2, with 8 bases matching TRBD1. With V trimmed by 2 bases and J by 5 bases, 7 bases remained unmatched. Germline CDR1 is SEHNR and CDR2 is FQNEAQ (reference sequence). The CDR3 is 15 residues long. The DNA of the CDR3 is TGTGCCAGCAGCTTAAGACAGGGGCCGCTATATGGCTACACCTTC. Protein: CASSLRQGPLYGYTF.

The rearrangement uses TRBV9 and TRBJ1-3; D gene uncertain. CDR3 length: 16 amino acids. Trimming took off 4 bases at V and 0 bases at J, with 14 bases between the two ends. Germline V gene lookup returns CDR1 SGDLS and CDR2 YYNGEE. The CDR3 spells CASSPRKYDSGNTIYF. As DNA, the CDR3 is TGTGCCAGCAGCCCGAGGAAGTATGACTCTGGAAACACCATATATTTT.